The following is a T cell receptor beta chain sequence with its context. The antigen is unknown. This entry is derived from a study of blood T cells in healthy people across ages. Study details: Using template switching, researchers captured about one barcoded beta molecule for each two T cells. Overall study findings and caveats: Older individuals had lower TCR beta diversity per million T cells (the decline was roughly linear). The unknown donor CMV status may have confounded expanded clonotype changes. Calculation of diversity from one million T cells yielded estimates considered to be underestimates.

It was with a sample-barcoded 5' primer and a J-beta primer mix that a second PCR of about 6 to 12 cycles was run. TCRdb processed the 5' RACE reads anew with MiXCR; each CDR3 protein has one entry. The sample lists hundreds of thousands of distinct CDR3 sequences, under 45% seen once, with about a fifth in the top ten. V was shortened by 1 base and J by 5 bases, with 6 bases between the two germline ends. Germline CDR1 MNHEY, CDR2 SVGEGT. This CDR3 spans 12 amino acids. This receptor was obtained from a man in his 60s in good health. V is TRBV6-2 or TRBV6-3 and J is TRBJ2-7; D not certain. Source material: blood. This CDR3 reads CASSYLFHEQYF. The DNA of the CDR3 is TGTGCCAGCAGTTACTTGTTCCACGAGCAGTACTTC.